This TCR beta chain came from a study of metastatic and nonmetastatic thyroid tumors. All patients were untreated before thyroid surgery. This clone was detected only a few times. TCRdb reprocessed the PCR reads via MiXCR. Among about 12,000 clones listed, roughly an eighth were seen once. Per the germline V gene, CDR1 is MDHEN and CDR2 is SYDVKM. Trimming took off 10 bases at V and 8 bases at J, with 20 bases between the two ends. The CDR3 covers 13 residues. The clonotype was recovered from a female donor with papillary thyroid cancer or a benign thyroid nodule (not recorded which). Some clones in this sample may be carry-over from other donors' samples. Sequenced sample: blood. The chain couples TRBV28 to TRBJ1-2; TRBD1 is a possible D gene (6 bases). The chain's CDR3 is CATHRGGALGYTF. DNA of the CDR3: TGTGCCACCCACCGGGGGGGGGCTTTGGGCTACACCTTC.